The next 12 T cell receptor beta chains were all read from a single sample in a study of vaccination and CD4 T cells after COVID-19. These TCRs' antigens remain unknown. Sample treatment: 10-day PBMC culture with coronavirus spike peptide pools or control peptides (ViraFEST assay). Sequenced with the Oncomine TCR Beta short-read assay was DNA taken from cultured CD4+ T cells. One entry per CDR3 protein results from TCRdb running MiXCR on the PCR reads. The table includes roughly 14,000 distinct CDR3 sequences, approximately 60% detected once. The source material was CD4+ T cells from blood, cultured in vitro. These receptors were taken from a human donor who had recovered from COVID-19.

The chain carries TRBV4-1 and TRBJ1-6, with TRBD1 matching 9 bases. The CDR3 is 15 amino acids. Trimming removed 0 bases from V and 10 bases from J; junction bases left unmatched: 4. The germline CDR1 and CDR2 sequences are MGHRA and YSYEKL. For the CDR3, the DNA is TGCGCCAGCAGCCAAGAGAGGACAGGGGTCTCACCCCTCCACTTT. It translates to CASSQERTGVSPLHF.

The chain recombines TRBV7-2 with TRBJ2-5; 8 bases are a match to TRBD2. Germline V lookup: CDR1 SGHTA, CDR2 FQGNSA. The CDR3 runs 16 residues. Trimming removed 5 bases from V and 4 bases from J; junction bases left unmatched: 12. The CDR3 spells CASSLRGGLARETQYF. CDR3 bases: TGTGCCAGCAGCCTACGGGGGGGCCTTGCCCGAGAGACCCAGTACTTC.

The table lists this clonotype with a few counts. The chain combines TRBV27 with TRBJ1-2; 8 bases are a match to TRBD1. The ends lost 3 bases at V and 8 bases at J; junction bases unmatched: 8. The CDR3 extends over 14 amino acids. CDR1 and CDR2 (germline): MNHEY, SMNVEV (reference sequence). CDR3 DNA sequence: TGTGCCAGCAGTTTTGCCGGACAGGGACGAGGCTACACCTTC. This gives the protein CASSFAGQGRGYTF.

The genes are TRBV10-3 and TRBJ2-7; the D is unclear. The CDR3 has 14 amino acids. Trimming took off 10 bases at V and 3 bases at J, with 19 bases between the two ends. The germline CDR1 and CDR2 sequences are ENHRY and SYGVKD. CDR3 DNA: TGTGCCACTGAAGACTCCGCCTCCTACTACGAGCAGTACTTC. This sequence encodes CATEDSASYYEQYF.

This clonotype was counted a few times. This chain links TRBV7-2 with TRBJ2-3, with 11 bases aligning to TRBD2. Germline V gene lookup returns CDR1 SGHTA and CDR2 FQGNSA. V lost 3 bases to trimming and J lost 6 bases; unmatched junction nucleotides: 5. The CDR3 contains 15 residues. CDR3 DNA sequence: TGTGCCAGCAGCTTGACTAGCGGGAACCACGATACGCAGTATTTT. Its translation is CASSLTSGNHDTQYF. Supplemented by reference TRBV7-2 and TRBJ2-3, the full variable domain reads GAGVSQSPSNKVTEKGKDVELRCDPISGHTALYWYRQSLGQGLEFLIYFQGNSAPDKSGLPSDRFSAERTGGSVSTLTIQRTQQEDSAVYLCASSLTSGNHDTQYFGPGTRLTVL.

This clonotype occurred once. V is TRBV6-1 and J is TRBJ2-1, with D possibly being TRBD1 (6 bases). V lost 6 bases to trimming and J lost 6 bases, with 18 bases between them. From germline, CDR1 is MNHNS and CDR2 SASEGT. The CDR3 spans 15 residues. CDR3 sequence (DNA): TGTGCCAGCAGAAGGGAACAGGGCCTGGGCAATGAGCAGTTCTTC. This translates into CASRREQGLGNEQFF.

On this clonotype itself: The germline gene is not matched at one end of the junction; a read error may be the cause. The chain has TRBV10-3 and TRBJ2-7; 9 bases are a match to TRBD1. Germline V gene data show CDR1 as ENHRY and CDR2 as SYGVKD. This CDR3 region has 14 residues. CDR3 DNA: TGTGCCAGCAGTTATGGGACAGGGATCTACGAGCAGTACTTC. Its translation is CASSYGTGIYEQYF.

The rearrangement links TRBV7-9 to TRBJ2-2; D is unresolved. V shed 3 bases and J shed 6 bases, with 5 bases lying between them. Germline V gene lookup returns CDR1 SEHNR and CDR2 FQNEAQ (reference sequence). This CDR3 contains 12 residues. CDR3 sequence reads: CASSLGSGELFF. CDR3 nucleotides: TGTGCCAGCAGCTTGGGATCCGGGGAGCTGTTTTTT.

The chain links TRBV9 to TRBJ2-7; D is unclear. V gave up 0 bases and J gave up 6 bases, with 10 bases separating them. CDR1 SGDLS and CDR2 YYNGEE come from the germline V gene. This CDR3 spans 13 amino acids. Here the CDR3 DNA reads TGTGCCAGCAGCGTAGTAGGAACGGGCGAGCAGTACTTC. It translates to CASSVVGTGEQYF.

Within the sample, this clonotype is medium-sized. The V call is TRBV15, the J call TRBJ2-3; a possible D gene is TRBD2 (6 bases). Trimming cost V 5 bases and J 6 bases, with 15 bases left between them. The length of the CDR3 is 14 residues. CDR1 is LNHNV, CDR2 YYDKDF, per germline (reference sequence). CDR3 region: CATSPRLVLDTQYF. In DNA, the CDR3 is TGTGCCACCAGCCCTCGACTAGTTCTTGATACGCAGTATTTT.

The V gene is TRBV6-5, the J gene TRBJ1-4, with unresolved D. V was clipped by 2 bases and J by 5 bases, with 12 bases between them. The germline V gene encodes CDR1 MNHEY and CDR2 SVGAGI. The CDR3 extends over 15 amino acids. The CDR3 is CASSYRAGRNEKLFF. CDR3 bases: TGTGCCAGCAGTTACAGGGCTGGGCGAAATGAAAAACTGTTTTTT.

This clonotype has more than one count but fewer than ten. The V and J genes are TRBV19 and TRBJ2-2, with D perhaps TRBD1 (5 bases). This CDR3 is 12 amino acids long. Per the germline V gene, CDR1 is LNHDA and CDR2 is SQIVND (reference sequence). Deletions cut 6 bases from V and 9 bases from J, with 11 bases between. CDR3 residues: CASRPQGWELFF. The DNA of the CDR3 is TGTGCCAGTAGGCCGCAGGGATGGGAGCTGTTTTTT.